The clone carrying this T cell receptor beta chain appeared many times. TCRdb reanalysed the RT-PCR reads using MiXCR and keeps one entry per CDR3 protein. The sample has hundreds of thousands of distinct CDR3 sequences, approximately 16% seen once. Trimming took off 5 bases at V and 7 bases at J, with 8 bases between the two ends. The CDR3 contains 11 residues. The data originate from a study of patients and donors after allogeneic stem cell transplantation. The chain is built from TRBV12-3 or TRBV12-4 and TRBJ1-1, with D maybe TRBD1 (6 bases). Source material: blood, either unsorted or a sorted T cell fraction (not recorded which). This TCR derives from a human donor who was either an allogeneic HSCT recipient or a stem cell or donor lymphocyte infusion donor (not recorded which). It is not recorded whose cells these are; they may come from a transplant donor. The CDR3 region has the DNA TGTGCCAGCAGTCAGGGGAGTGAAGCTTTCTTT. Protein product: CASSQGSEAFF.